One sample yielded the 22 T cell receptor beta chains listed below, sequenced in a study of T cell changes during pregnancy in multiple sclerosis. Method: immunoSEQ multiplex PCR; TCRdb's copy keeps in-frame clones and lacks some. The repertoire holds more than 90,000 clones, with about 93% as singletons. Sequencing used peripheral blood, obtained in the third trimester of pregnancy. The source of these receptors is a female donor with multiple sclerosis, enrolled in a pregnancy study.

V usage is TRBV9 and J usage is TRBJ2-3; 10 bases are a match to TRBD2. J was trimmed by 3 bases and V by 0 bases; bases with no gene match: 7. The germline CDR1 and CDR2 sequences are SGDLS and YYNGEE. The CDR3 spans 17 residues. The CDR3 DNA sequence: TGTGCCAGCAGCGTAGAGGGTAGCGGGGGGTTGACAGATACGCAGTATTTT. Its translation is CASSVEGSGGLTDTQYF.

This chain uses TRBV21-1 with TRBJ2-7; TRBD2, the table's D call, was not compared with the DNA. TRBV21-1 is a known pseudogene. This CDR3 comprises 14 residues. The CDR3 coding sequence is TGTGCCAGCAGCCCCAACGGGGGTACCTACGAGCAGTACTTC. Translation gives CASSPNGGTYEQYF.

The chain is built from TRBV11-2 and TRBJ2-2; D may be TRBD2 (5 bases). Germline V gene data show CDR1 as SGHAT and CDR2 as FQNNGV. The CDR3 covers 14 residues. The ends were cut back, 5 bases at V and 0 bases at J, with 7 bases in the middle. The CDR3 coding sequence is TGTGCCAGCAGCCGGCGGGCGAACACCGGGGAGCTGTTTTTT. This codes for CASSRRANTGELFF.

The rearrangement links TRBV18 to TRBJ2-1; 12 bases are a match to TRBD2. The CDR3 loop spans 16 amino acids. V was clipped by 6 bases and J by 1 base; unmatched bases: 4. CDR1 is KGHSH and CDR2 is LQKENI in the germline V gene. CDR3 protein: CASSWTSGTSYNEQFF. The CDR3 DNA reads TGTGCCAGCTCCTGGACTAGCGGGACTTCCTACAATGAGCAGTTCTTC.

The chain is built from TRBV11-2 and TRBJ2-5, with 7 bases matching TRBD2. Germline CDR1 and CDR2: SGHAT and FQNNGV. Trimming at V came to 5 bases and at J to 5 bases, leaving 8 bases not matched to a gene. CDR3 length: 14 residues. CDR3 bases: TGTGCCAGCAGCCCAAGGGAGGGCTGGGAGACCCAGTACTTC. It specifies CASSPREGWETQYF.

V and J are TRBV10-1 and TRBJ2-7; 11 bases line up with TRBD2. The CDR3 is made up of 17 amino acids. V lost 0 bases, J lost 3 bases, and 7 bases stayed unmatched. The germline gives CDR1 WNHNN, CDR2 SYGVQD (reference sequence). CDR3 region: CASSESGSGGVFYEQYF. The DNA for the CDR3 is TGCGCCAGCAGTGAGTCAGGTAGCGGGGGGGTGTTCTACGAGCAGTACTTC.

The chain carries TRBV30 and TRBJ1-3, with D maybe TRBD1 (5 bases). This CDR3 region has 17 residues. Germline CDR1 and CDR2: GTSNPN and SVGIG (reference sequence). V lost 0 bases and J lost 2, with 17 bases in between. This CDR3 reads CAWSVLGGGRAGNTIYF. CDR3 in DNA: TGTGCCTGGAGTGTTCTTGGGGGAGGAAGGGCTGGAAACACCATATATTTT.

The chain combines TRBV5-6 with TRBJ1-4, with D perhaps matching TRBD1 (6 bases). Per the germline V gene, CDR1 is SGHDT and CDR2 is YYEEEE. V was trimmed by 3 bases and J by 8 bases, leaving 17 bases between them. This CDR3 comprises 15 residues. The CDR3 protein is CASSSGTGIEEKLFF. The CDR3 DNA reads as TGTGCCAGCAGCTCTGGTACAGGGATTGAGGAAAAACTGTTTTTT. Looking up the rest from reference TRBV5-6 and TRBJ1-4 gives the full variable domain: DAGVTQSPTHLIKTRGQQVTLRCSPKSGHDTVSWYQQALGQGPQFIFQYYEEEERQRGNFPDRFSGHQFPNYSSELNVNALLLGDSALYLCASSSGTGIEEKLFFGSGTQLSVL.

This rearrangement joins TRBV28 to TRBJ2-3, with 7 bases identical to TRBD2. V was clipped by 3 bases and J by 2 bases; unmatched bases: 5. This CDR3 has 15 amino acids. Germline CDR1 and CDR2: MDHEN and SYDVKM. Here the CDR3 reads CASSLGAGLTDTQYF. The CDR3 DNA reads as TGTGCCAGCAGTTTGGGAGCGGGGCTCACAGATACGCAGTATTTT.

A single count supports this clone. The rearrangement joins TRBV19 to TRBJ1-2; 8 nucleotides line up with TRBD1. V shed 3 bases and J 4 bases; nucleotides not matched to a gene: 4. The germline CDR1 and CDR2 sequences are LNHDA and SQIVND (reference sequence). This CDR3 contains 14 residues. The DNA for the CDR3 is TGTGCCAGTAGTATTAGACAGGGGACCTATGGCTACACCTTC. Its translation is CASSIRQGTYGYTF.

This clone has only one observation. This rearrangement joins TRBV28 to TRBJ2-2, with D perhaps TRBD2 (5 bases). Trimming stripped 4 bases from V and 3 bases from J, with 12 bases between. Germline lookup yields CDR1 MDHEN and CDR2 SYDVKM. This CDR3 spans 15 amino acids. CDR3 protein: CASSWTPEDTGELFF. The CDR3 coding sequence is TGTGCCAGCAGTTGGACTCCGGAGGACACCGGGGAGCTGTTTTTT.

The chain employs TRBV27 and TRBJ2-7; 8 bases match TRBD2. V dropped 6 bases and J dropped 2; count of bases not matched to a gene: 6. Germline assignment: CDR1 MNHEY and CDR2 SMNVEV (reference sequence). There are 14 residues in the CDR3. The CDR3 nucleotides read TGTGCCAGCAGGGGCGGGAGGACTGCCTACGAGCAGTACTTC. Its translation is CASRGGRTAYEQYF.

This clone was picked up a small number of times. V is TRBV14 and J is TRBJ2-1; TRBD1 might be the D (6 bases). The V gene lost 2 bases and the J gene lost 0 bases, with 11 bases spanning the gap. Germline-derived CDR1 and CDR2 are SGHDN and FVKESK. This CDR3 is 16 amino acids long. The CDR3 sequence: CASSQQQGYSYNEQFF. The CDR3 DNA is TGTGCCAGCAGCCAACAACAGGGTTACTCCTACAATGAGCAGTTCTTC.

The chain recombines TRBV2 with TRBJ2-1; 7 bases are shared with TRBD2. The germline V gene encodes CDR1 SNHLY and CDR2 FYNNEI. V was pared by 1 base and J by 12 bases, with 6 bases of the junction left unmatched. This CDR3 is 13 amino acids long. For the CDR3, the DNA is TGTGCCAGCAGTGAAGGACTAGCCATTGGGCAGTTCTTC. This translates into CASSEGLAIGQFF.

This clone was detected once. The CDR3 nucleotides read TGTGCCAGCAGCGTAGGTGAGGGATTAATCACTGAAGCTTTCTTT. Its translation is CASSVGEGLITEAFF. The V and J genes are TRBV9 and TRBJ1-1; no clear D. Germline loops: CDR1 SGDLS, CDR2 YYNGEE. V lost 0 bases and J lost 4, with 13 bases in between. The CDR3 totals 15 residues.

V is TRBV11-1 and J is TRBJ2-5; D unresolved. The germline CDR1 and CDR2 sequences are SGHAT and FQDESV (reference sequence). The CDR3 has 13 residues. Trimming took off 1 base at V and 4 bases at J, with 7 bases between the two ends. CDR3: CASSLELPETQYF. CDR3 nucleotide sequence: TGTGCCAGCAGCTTAGAACTACCAGAGACCCAGTACTTC.

The rearrangement uses TRBV5-1 and TRBJ1-4; D not resolved. CDR1 is SGHRS, CDR2 YFSETQ, per germline. Trimming shortened V by 4 bases and J by 3 bases, and 16 bases separated the two germline ends. The CDR3 contains 16 residues. The CDR3 region is CASSPRRSRSNEKLFF. The CDR3 nucleotides read TGCGCCAGCAGCCCCCGCCGGTCGAGGTCTAATGAAAAACTGTTTTTT.

The CDR3 loop reads CASSVGGRETQYF. CDR3 sequence (DNA): TGTGCCAGCAGCGTAGGGGGCCGAGAGACCCAGTACTTC. V and J are TRBV5-6 and TRBJ2-5; 7 nucleotides align to TRBD1. The germline CDR1 and CDR2 sequences are SGHDT and YYEEEE. The CDR3 runs 13 residues. J lost 4 bases, V lost 4 bases, and 4 bases had no gene match.

The CDR3 loop is CASSDSGEYTEAFF. The CDR3 DNA follows: TGTGCCAGCAGTGACTCGGGGGAGTACACTGAAGCTTTCTTT. The chain couples TRBV6-1 to TRBJ1-1, with a possible D match to TRBD1 (5 bases). The CDR3 is made up of 14 amino acids. Trimming stripped 3 bases from V and 3 bases from J, with 11 bases between. CDR1 and CDR2 (germline): MNHNS, SASEGT.

The gene calls are TRBV6-5 and TRBJ2-5; the D gene is possibly TRBD2 (6 bases). Germline CDR1 reads MNHEY; CDR2 reads SVGAGI. This CDR3 is 14 amino acids long. V dropped 6 bases and J dropped 0 bases, with 11 bases sitting between them. CDR3 amino acids: CASSRDLYQETQYF. In DNA, the CDR3 is TGTGCCAGCAGCCGGGACTTGTACCAAGAGACCCAGTACTTC.

The CDR3 is CASSYGGAPHNEQFF. The DNA of the CDR3 is TGTGCCAGCAGTTACGGCGGGGCGCCTCACAATGAGCAGTTCTTC. This chain uses TRBV6-6 with TRBJ2-1; tentatively, D is TRBD2 (6 bases). The CDR3 totals 15 residues. With 2 bases removed from V and 5 bases from J, the gap between germline ends came to 13 bases. Per germline, CDR1 MNHNY and CDR2 SVGAGI (reference sequence).

This chain connects TRBV10-3 to TRBJ1-1; D perhaps matches TRBD1 (5 bases). This CDR3 has 13 amino acids. V lost 6 bases and J lost 1, with 9 bases in between. From germline, CDR1 is ENHRY and CDR2 SYGVKD. The CDR3 coding sequence is TGTGCCATCAGAAGTCAGGGGAACACTGAAGCTTTCTTT. Amino acid sequence: CAIRSQGNTEAFF.